The 25 T cell receptor beta chains presented below share a single source sample, sequenced in a study of a mutant IDH1 vaccine in newly diagnosed glioma. Some clones are missing from TCRdb's copy, which holds only in-frame ones; the method was immunoSEQ multiplex PCR. Here the sample spans 100,000 to 120,000 clones, under 90% being singletons. These receptors have no known antigen. The time point denotes: week 11, during vaccination. Every single dose of the vaccine, 300 ug of mutant IDH1 20-mer peptide, came with topical imiquimod. Material: PBMCs, obtained from a glioma patient whose treatment included an IDH1 peptide vaccine. These receptors all come from a woman aged 50 to 60 with glioma.

The chain joins TRBV12-5 to TRBJ2-3; the match to TRBD1 covers 9 bases. Germline values: CDR1 LGHNT, CDR2 FRNRAP. V dropped 8 bases and J dropped 3; count of bases not matched to a gene: 9. The CDR3 runs 15 residues. Here the CDR3 reads CASSGQGGGTDTQYF. The CDR3 DNA is TGTGCTAGTTCGGGACAGGGCGGGGGAACAGATACGCAGTATTTT.

The chain employs TRBV4-1 and TRBJ2-2; TRBD2 is a possible D gene (5 bases). Looked up from germline, CDR1 is MGHRA and CDR2 is YSYEKL. V was clipped by 6 bases and J by 5 bases, with 19 bases between them. This CDR3 is 16 amino acids long. The CDR3 protein is CASSLNLRVGTGELFF. The CDR3 bases are TGCGCCAGCAGTCTCAACCTGAGGGTTGGAACCGGGGAGCTGTTTTTT.

CDR3 sequence (DNA): TGTGCCAGCAGCCAAGACTGGACAGGGGGGAAAAATGAGCAGTTCTTC. This codes for CASSQDWTGGKNEQFF. The chain is built from TRBV14 and TRBJ2-1; the match to TRBD1 covers 10 bases. This CDR3 has 16 amino acids. In germline, CDR1 is SGHDN, CDR2 FVKESK. Trimming took 0 bases from V and 7 from J; bases not matched to a gene: 6. The variable domain in full, with the rest retrieved from reference TRBV14 and TRBJ2-1, is EAGVTQFPSHSVIEKGQTVTLRCDPISGHDNLYWYRRVMGKEIKFLLHFVKESKQDESGMPNNRFLAERTGGTYSTLKVQPAELEDSGVYFCASSQDWTGGKNEQFFGPGTRLTVL.

The chain combines TRBV7-2 with TRBJ2-1; 13 bases map to TRBD2. The CDR3 spans 18 residues. Germline CDR1 is SGHTA and CDR2 is FQGNSA. J lost 10 bases, V lost 5 bases, and 17 bases had no gene match. DNA for the CDR3: TGTGCCAGCAGCCCTTTTAGGGGGGGACTAGCGGGAATGGACGAGCAGTTCTTC. Amino acids: CASSPFRGGLAGMDEQFF.

The chain is built from TRBV2 and TRBJ2-7; maybe TRBD2 (5 bases). The germline gives CDR1 SNHLY, CDR2 FYNNEI. This CDR3 comprises 13 residues. The V gene lost 7 bases and the J gene lost 2 bases, with 12 bases spanning the gap. In DNA form, the CDR3 reads TGTGCCAGCAATGACGGGAACCCCTACGAGCAGTACTTC. It encodes CASNDGNPYEQYF.

The rearrangement joins TRBV4-2 to TRBJ1-5; 7 positions match TRBD1. This CDR3 comprises 17 residues. Losses at the gene ends were 2 bases for V and 2 bases for J; bases not matched to a gene: 9. Germline V gene data show CDR1 as LGHNA and CDR2 as YNFKEQ. The CDR3 loop is CASSQSQGVRGNQPQHF. Written as DNA, the CDR3 is TGTGCCAGCAGCCAAAGCCAGGGGGTTCGGGGCAATCAGCCCCAGCATTTT.

The J gene is TRBJ2-4, the V gene TRBV23-1; 11 nucleotides align to TRBD2. TRBV23-1 has ORF status, its function being uncertain. J was trimmed by 3 bases and V by 3 bases; bases with no gene match: 7. This CDR3 comprises 17 residues. This CDR3 reads CASSHRTSGRGKNIQYF. The CDR3 nucleotides read TGCGCCAGCAGTCATCGAACTAGCGGGAGAGGCAAAAACATTCAGTACTTC.

The CDR3 region is CASRTSGGVGEQFF. The CDR3, as DNA: TGCGCCAGCAGGACTAGCGGGGGGGTTGGGGAGCAGTTCTTC. V usage is TRBV10-2 and J usage is TRBJ2-1; the match to TRBD2 covers 14 bases. CDR3 length equals 14 residues. The germline gives CDR1 WSHSY, CDR2 SAAADI. The J segment lost 10 bases and the V segment lost 6 bases, leaving 5 bases of the junction unmatched.

The gene calls are TRBV2 and TRBJ1-5, with D unresolved. The CDR3 covers 14 residues. The germline V and J ends were trimmed by 4 bases and 3 bases, with 10 bases remaining between them. The germline CDR1 and CDR2 sequences are SNHLY and FYNNEI. The CDR3 loop reads CASSGNLPNQPQHF. CDR3 DNA: TGTGCCAGCAGTGGAAACTTACCCAATCAGCCCCAGCATTTT. Based on the CDR3 plus reference TRBV2 and TRBJ1-5, the full variable domain is EPEVTQTPSHQVTQMGQEVILRCVPISNHLYFYWYRQILGQKVEFLVSFYNNEISEKSEIFDDQFSVERPDGSNFTLKIRSTKLEDSAMYFCASSGNLPNQPQHFGDGTRLSIL.

V and J are TRBV28 and TRBJ1-1; 7 bases fit TRBD1. CDR1 and CDR2 from the germline V gene are MDHEN and SYDVKM. With V trimmed by 7 bases and J by 8 bases, 16 bases remained unmatched. This CDR3 region has 15 residues. Here the CDR3 reads CASTGGHVGINEAFF. CDR3 sequence (DNA): TGTGCCAGCACAGGGGGGCATGTGGGGATCAACGAAGCTTTCTTT.

The chain uses TRBV2 and TRBJ2-1, with D perhaps matching TRBD1 (6 bases). This CDR3 comprises 13 residues. Germline loops: CDR1 SNHLY, CDR2 FYNNEI. V was shortened by 3 bases and J by 7 bases, with 10 bases between the two germline ends. The CDR3 is CASSDRGWNEQFF. DNA for the CDR3: TGTGCCAGCAGTGACAGGGGATGGAATGAGCAGTTCTTC.

The rearrangement links TRBV10-3 to TRBJ1-6; 7 bases agree with TRBD1. The V and J ends lost 3 bases and 4 bases, in that order; junction bases with no gene match: 9. CDR1 and CDR2 from the germline V gene are ENHRY and SYGVKD. This CDR3 contains 17 residues. CDR3 sequence: CAISEGGSASYNSPLHF. The CDR3 DNA reads as TGTGCCATCAGTGAAGGGGGCAGTGCTTCTTATAATTCACCCCTCCACTTT.

CDR3 coding DNA: TGTGCCAGCAGCTTGGGACAGACAAACTATGGCTACACCTTC. This sequence encodes CASSLGQTNYGYTF. The chain links TRBV11-2 to TRBJ1-2; 7 nucleotides agree with TRBD1. The J segment lost 2 bases and the V segment lost 3 bases, leaving 3 bases of the junction unmatched. The CDR3 runs 14 residues. Germline V lookup: CDR1 SGHAT, CDR2 FQNNGV.

This clone turned up a few times. This sequence joins TRBV5-6 and TRBJ1-1; the D is unclear. The CDR3 runs to 11 residues. V lost 3 bases, J lost 5 bases, and 5 bases lay in between. Per germline, CDR1 SGHDT and CDR2 YYEEEE. This CDR3 reads CASSSLTEAFF. The CDR3 nucleotides are TGTGCCAGCAGCTCCCTGACTGAAGCTTTCTTT.

This clone occurred once. V gene TRBV28 combines with J gene TRBJ2-2, with 16 bases identical to TRBD2. The CDR3 totals 20 residues. Germline assignment: CDR1 MDHEN and CDR2 SYDVKM. The junction had 12 bases not matched to a gene; V was cut back by 6 bases and J by 2 bases. The CDR3 sequence: CASRRRPGTSGRVNTGELFF. For the CDR3, the DNA is TGTGCCAGCAGGCGCCGCCCCGGGACTAGCGGGAGGGTAAACACCGGGGAGCTGTTTTTT.

V gene TRBV27 combines with J gene TRBJ1-4; tentative D call: TRBD1 (6 bases). CDR3 length: 15 amino acids. Trimming cost V 6 bases and J 8 bases, with 19 bases left between them. Germline V gives CDR1 MNHEY, CDR2 SMNVEV (reference sequence). The DNA for the CDR3 is TGTGCCAGCAGGGGGATCGGGCAGGGGCCCGAAAAACTGTTTTTT. Its protein product is CASRGIGQGPEKLFF.

This chain connects TRBV10-3 to TRBJ2-7, with 10 bases fitting TRBD1. V shed 3 bases, J shed 2 bases, and the junction held 4 bases outside the gene matches. Germline V gene data show CDR1 as ENHRY and CDR2 as SYGVKD. The CDR3 sequence is 15 residues long. CDR3 nucleotide sequence: TGTGCCATCAGTGAAAGGGACAGGGGAACCTACGAGCAGTACTTC. Translating gives CAISERDRGTYEQYF.

The chain uses TRBV5-4 and TRBJ2-4; 8 bases are a match to TRBD2. J lost 0 bases, V lost 3 bases, and 5 bases had no gene match. CDR1 is SGHNT and CDR2 is YYREEE in the germline V gene (reference sequence). This CDR3 has 16 residues. The CDR3 protein is CASSSLADRAKNIQYF. CDR3 coding DNA: TGTGCCAGCAGCTCACTAGCGGACAGAGCCAAAAACATTCAGTACTTC. The full variable domain, completed using reference TRBV5-4 and TRBJ2-4, is ETGVTQSPTHLIKTRGQQVTLRCSSQSGHNTVSWYQQALGQGPQFIFQYYREEENGRGNFPPRFSGLQFPNYSSELNVNALELDDSALYLCASSSLADRAKNIQYFGAGTRLSVL.

The V and J genes are TRBV7-9 and TRBJ1-1; D uncertain. Trimming left V 0 bases short and J 10 bases short, with 15 bases between. CDR1 and CDR2 from the germline V gene are SEHNR and FQNEAQ (reference sequence). There are 14 residues in the CDR3. The CDR3 DNA is TGTGCCAGCAGCTTAGCGGTAAAGGGAGGTGGAGCTTTCTTT. It translates to CASSLAVKGGGAFF.

This chain links TRBV9 with TRBJ2-1, with 7 bases fitting TRBD2. V lost 0 bases, J lost 0 bases, and 6 bases stayed unmatched. The CDR3 spans 17 residues. The germline CDR1 and CDR2 sequences are SGDLS and YYNGEE. The CDR3 bases are TGTGCCAGCAGCGTAGGGCCAGCGGGAAGCTCCTACAATGAGCAGTTCTTC. This codes for CASSVGPAGSSYNEQFF.

The chain employs TRBV25-1 and TRBJ2-3; TRBD2 matches at 14 bases. The germline V gene encodes CDR1 MGHDK and CDR2 SYGVNS. The CDR3 contains 15 residues. V was clipped by 10 bases and J by 4 bases; unmatched bases: 7. Written as DNA, the CDR3 is TGTGCCACTTCGACTAGCGGGAGGGTCGCAGATACGCAGTATTTT. Translating gives CATSTSGRVADTQYF.

The gene calls are TRBV2 and TRBJ1-1; D perhaps matches TRBD1 (6 bases). CDR1 is SNHLY, CDR2 FYNNEI, per germline. Trimming removed 7 bases from V and 0 bases from J, with 18 bases in between. The CDR3 runs 16 residues. The CDR3 nucleotides are TGTGCCAGCACCTCCCAGCCCGGACAGATGAACACTGAAGCTTTCTTT. This gives the protein CASTSQPGQMNTEAFF.

The V and J genes are TRBV5-4 and TRBJ2-5; 7 nucleotides match TRBD2. Germline CDR1 reads SGHNT; CDR2 reads YYREEE (reference sequence). V lost 3 bases and J lost 2; bases outside the gene matches: 4. This CDR3 is 14 amino acids long. CDR3 region: CASSSGTTQETQYF. The CDR3 DNA reads TGTGCCAGCAGCTCCGGGACTACACAAGAGACCCAGTACTTC.

The chain recombines TRBV5-1 with TRBJ2-7, with 8 bases that match TRBD2. The CDR3 loop spans 16 amino acids. Trimming cost V 0 bases and J 2 bases; bases outside gene matches: 7. CDR1 and CDR2 from the germline V gene are SGHRS and YFSETQ. In nucleotides, the CDR3 is TGCGCCAGCAGCTTGGCCCCGGGACTAGGTCCCTACGAGCAGTACTTC. Its translation: CASSLAPGLGPYEQYF.

This chain's CDR3 is CASSLVGPLGEQYF. For the CDR3, the DNA is TGTGCCAGCAGTTTAGTGGGGCCCCTGGGCGAGCAGTACTTC. V is TRBV28 and J is TRBJ2-7; D is possibly TRBD1 (5 bases). V was cut by 2 bases and J by 6 bases, with 14 bases left in between. The germline V gene has CDR1 MDHEN and CDR2 SYDVKM. The CDR3 covers 14 residues.